This TCR beta chain comes out of a study of blood T cell repertoires in COVID-19. Study details: Both acute and convalescent COVID-19 samples were obtained from the United States, Italy and Spain. Sources were T cells, B-cell-depleted T cells, or PBMCs; the material itself was cDNA or gDNA.

Note on this clone: Other DNA variants within this sample encode the same CDR3.

Authors' data handling: How many nucleated cells were present was estimated from reference gene primer amplification. The repertoire was sequenced with immunoSEQ multiplex PCR; TCRdb's copy has only in-frame clones and lacks some. V and J calls and clone size follow that table, whereas D and trimming were derived from the DNA. Among 95,000 to 150,000 clones listed, about four fifths were seen once. Trimming took off 6 bases at V and 5 bases at J, with 10 bases between the two ends. Germline CDR1 and CDR2: DFQATT and SNEGSKA (reference sequence). The CDR3 is 11 amino acids. Material for sequencing was peripheral blood. The chain recombines TRBV20-1 with TRBJ1-2; the D gene is possibly TRBD1 (6 bases). This receptor was obtained from a woman between 65 and 79 years old with acute or convalescent COVID-19. The CDR3 spells CSATQGYGYTF. CDR3 coding DNA: TGCAGTGCGACACAGGGATATGGCTACACCTTC.